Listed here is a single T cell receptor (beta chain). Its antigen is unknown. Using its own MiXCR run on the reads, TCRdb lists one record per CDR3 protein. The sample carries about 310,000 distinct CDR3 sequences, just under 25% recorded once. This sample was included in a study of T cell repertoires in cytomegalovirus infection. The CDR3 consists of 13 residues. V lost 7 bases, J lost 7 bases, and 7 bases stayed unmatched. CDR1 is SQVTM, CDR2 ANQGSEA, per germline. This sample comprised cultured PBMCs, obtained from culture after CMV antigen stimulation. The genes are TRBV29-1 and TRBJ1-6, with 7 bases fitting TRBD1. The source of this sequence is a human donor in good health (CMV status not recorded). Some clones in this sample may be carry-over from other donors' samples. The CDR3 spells CSAGQDGNSPLHF. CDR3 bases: TGCAGCGCCGGACAGGACGGAAATTCACCCCTCCACTTT.